A selection of T cell receptor beta chains follows, all from one sample in a study of shared clonotypes between healthy human individuals. Libraries were prepared by immunoSEQ multiplex PCR; TCRdb keeps only in-frame clonotypes and omits some of them. The data hold around 450,000 clones, with about 76% observed a single time. Sequencing input: PBMCs. These receptors all come from a woman aged 35 to 49 in good health. Some clones in this sample may be carry-over from other donors' samples. CDR3s leave out the opening cysteine and the closing phenylalanine or tryptophan.

>TRBJ2-2|TRBV6-4
ASSAGDDTGELF
>TRBJ2-3|TRBV28
ASVAGGVDTQY
>TRBJ2-1|TRBV7-7
ASSFSQEKFNEQF
>TRBJ2-3|TRBV7-6
ASSVHRGEMPDTQY
>TRBJ2-1|TRBV6-4
ASSEIEREWGGEQF
>TRBJ2-7|TRBV11-3
ASSPHGLAAQY
>TRBJ2-7|TRBV29-1
SVAQTSGRGEQY
>TRBJ2-5|TRBV5-1
ASSEAAIGFGPETQY
>TRBJ2-5|TRBV19
ASSMTQTQETQY
>TRBJ1-3|TRBV18
ASEPSYSGNTIY
>TRBJ2-1|TRBV11-2
ASSLEGGRTYNEQF
>TRBJ2-7|TRBV27
ASASGKISYEQY
>TRBJ2-5|TRBV28
ASSPGSSSQY
>TRBJ2-1|TRBV27
ASSKTSGIVYNEQF
>TRBJ2-3|TRBV27
ASSIQGAADTQY
>TRBJ2-3|TRBV11-1
ASSSGTSGWTDTQY
>TRBJ2-1|TRBV7-9
ASSLISSYNEQF
>TRBJ2-5|TRBV11-2
ASSLSTGRETQY
>TRBJ1-3|TRBV9
ASSLTFAGNTIY
>TRBJ2-3|TRBV19
ATSRGGSGTDTQY